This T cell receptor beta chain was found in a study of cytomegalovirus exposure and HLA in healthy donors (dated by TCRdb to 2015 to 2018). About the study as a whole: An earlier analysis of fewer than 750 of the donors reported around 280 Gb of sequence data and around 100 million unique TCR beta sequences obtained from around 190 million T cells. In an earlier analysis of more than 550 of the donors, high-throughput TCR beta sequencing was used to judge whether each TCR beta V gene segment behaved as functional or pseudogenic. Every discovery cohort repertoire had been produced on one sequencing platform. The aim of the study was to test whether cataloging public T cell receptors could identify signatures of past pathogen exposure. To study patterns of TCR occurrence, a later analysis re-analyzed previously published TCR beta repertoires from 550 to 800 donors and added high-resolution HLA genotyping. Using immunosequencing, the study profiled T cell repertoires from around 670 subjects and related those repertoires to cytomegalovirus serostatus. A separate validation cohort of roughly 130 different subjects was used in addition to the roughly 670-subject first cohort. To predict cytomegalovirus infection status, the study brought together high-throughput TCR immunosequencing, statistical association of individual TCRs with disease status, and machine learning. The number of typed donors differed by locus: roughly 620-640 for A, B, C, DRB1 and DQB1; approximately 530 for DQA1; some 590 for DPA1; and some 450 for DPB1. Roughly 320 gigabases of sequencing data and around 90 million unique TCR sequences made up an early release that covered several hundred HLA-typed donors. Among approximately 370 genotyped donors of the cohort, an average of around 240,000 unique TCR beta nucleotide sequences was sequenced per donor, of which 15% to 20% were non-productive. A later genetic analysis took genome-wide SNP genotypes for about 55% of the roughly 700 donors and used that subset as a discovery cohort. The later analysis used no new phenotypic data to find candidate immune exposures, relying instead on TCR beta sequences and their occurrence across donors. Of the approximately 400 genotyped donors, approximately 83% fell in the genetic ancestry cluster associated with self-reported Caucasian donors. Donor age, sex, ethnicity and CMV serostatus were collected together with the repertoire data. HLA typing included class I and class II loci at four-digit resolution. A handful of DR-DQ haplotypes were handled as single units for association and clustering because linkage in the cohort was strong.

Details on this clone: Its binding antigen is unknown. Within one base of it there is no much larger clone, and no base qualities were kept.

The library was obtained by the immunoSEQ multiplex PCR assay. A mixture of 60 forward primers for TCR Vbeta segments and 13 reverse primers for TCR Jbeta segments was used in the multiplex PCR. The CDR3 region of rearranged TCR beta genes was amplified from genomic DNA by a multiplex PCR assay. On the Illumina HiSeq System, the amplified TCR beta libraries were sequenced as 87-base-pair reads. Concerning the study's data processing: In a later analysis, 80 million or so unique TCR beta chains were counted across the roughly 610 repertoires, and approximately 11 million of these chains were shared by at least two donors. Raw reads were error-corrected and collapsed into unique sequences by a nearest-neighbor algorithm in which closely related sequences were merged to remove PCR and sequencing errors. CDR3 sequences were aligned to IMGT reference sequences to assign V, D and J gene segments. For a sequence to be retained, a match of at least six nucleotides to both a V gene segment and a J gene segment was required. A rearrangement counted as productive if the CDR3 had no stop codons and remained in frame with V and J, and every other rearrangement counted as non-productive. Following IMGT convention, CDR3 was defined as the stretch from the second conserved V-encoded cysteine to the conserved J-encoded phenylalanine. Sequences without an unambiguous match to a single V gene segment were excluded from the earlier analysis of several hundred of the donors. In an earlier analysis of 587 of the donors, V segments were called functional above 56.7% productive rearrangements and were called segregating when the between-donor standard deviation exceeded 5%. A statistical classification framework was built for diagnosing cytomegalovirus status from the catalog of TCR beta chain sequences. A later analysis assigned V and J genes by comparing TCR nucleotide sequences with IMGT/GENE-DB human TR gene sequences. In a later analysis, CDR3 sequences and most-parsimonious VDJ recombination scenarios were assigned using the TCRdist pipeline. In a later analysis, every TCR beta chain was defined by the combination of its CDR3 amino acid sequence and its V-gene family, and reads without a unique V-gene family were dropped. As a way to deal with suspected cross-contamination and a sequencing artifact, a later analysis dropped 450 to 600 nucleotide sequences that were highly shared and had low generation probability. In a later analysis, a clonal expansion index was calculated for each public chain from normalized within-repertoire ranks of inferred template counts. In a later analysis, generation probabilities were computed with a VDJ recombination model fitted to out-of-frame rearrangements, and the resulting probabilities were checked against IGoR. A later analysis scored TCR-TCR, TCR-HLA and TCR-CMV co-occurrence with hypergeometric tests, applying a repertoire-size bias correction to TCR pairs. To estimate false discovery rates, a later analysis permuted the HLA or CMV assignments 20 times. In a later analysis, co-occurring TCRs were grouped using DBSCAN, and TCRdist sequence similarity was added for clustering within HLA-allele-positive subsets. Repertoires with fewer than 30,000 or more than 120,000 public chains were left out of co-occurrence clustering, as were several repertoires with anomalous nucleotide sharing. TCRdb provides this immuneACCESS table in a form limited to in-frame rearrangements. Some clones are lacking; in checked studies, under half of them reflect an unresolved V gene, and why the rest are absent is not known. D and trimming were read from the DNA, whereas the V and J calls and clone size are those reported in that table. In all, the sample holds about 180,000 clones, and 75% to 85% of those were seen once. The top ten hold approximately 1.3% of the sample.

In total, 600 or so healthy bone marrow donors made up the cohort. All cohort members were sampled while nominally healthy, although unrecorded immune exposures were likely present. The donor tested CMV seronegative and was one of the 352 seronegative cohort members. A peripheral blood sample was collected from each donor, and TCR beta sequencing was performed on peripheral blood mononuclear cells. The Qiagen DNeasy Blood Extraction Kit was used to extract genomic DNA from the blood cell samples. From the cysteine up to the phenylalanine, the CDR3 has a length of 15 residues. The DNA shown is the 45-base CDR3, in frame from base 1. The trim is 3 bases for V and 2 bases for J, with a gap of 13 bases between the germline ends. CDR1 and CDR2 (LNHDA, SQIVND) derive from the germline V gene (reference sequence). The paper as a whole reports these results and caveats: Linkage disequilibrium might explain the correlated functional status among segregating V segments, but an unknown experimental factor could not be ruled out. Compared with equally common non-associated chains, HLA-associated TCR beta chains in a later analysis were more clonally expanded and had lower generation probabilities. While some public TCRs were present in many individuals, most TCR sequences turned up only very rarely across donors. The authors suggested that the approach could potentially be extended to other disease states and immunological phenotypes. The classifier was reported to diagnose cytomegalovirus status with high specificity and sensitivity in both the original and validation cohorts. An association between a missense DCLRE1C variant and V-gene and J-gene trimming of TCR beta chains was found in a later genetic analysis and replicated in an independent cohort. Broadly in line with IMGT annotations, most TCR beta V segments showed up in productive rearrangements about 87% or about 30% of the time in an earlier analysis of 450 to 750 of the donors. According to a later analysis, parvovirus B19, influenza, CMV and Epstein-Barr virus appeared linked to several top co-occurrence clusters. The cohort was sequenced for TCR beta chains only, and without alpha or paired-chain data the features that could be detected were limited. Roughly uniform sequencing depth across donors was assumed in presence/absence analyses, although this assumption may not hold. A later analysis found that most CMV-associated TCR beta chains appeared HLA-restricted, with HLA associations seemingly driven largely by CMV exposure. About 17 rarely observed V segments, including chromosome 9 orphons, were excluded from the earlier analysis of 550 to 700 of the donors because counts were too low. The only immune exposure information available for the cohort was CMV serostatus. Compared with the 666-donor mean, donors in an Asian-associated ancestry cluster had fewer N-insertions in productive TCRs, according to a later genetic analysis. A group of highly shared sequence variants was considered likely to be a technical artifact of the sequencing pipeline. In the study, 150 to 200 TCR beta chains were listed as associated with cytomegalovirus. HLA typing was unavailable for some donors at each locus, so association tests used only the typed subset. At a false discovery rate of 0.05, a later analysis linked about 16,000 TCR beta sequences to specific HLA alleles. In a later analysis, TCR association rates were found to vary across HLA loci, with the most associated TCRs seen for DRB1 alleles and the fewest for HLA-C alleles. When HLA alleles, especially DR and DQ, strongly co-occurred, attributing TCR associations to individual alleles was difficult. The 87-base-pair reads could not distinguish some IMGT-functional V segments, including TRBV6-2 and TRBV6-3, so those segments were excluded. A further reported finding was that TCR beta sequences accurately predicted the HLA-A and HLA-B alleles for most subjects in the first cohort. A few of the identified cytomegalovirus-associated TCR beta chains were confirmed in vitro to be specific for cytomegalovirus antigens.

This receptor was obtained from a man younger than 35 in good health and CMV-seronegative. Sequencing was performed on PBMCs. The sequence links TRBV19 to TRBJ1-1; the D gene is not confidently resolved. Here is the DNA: TGTGCCAGTAGTATTGCCTCCCACCTAAACACTGAAGCTTTCTTT. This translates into CASSIASHLNTEAFF.